This T cell receptor beta chain is from a study of CD8 T cells in Susac syndrome. The overall study: Patients with Susac syndrome were therapy-naive, taking corticosteroids, with some also receiving intravenous immunoglobulin, or taking intravenous immunoglobulin alone at the time their blood was drawn.

The germline gives CDR1 MNHEY, CDR2 SVGAGI. Trimming at V came to 0 bases and at J to 6 bases, leaving 6 bases not matched to a gene. This CDR3 is 16 amino acids long. The T cells that were sequenced for TCR beta were CD8+ and CD4+ cells from blood. cDNA came from roughly 0.47 to 1 ug RNA primed by random hexamers. TCR beta CDR3 was amplified by immunoSEQ covering 54 Vbeta and 13 Jbeta. MiXCR was run by TCRdb on the immunoSEQ multiplex PCR reads, yielding one entry per CDR3 protein. The data contain 80,000 or so distinct CDR3 sequences, 85% to 95% of them singletons. Sequenced: CD4+ T cells from PBMCs. The J gene is TRBJ2-3, the V gene TRBV6-5, with 10 nucleotides matching TRBD2. The TCR comes from a human donor with Susac syndrome. CDR3 loop: CASSYSSGGASDTQYF. The CDR3 nucleotides read TGTGCCAGCAGTTACTCGAGCGGGGGGGCCTCCGATACGCAGTATTTT.